The source of this T cell receptor beta chain is a study of blood T cell repertoires in COVID-19. As for the study in general: Donors in the United States, Italy and Spain gave samples during acute or convalescent COVID-19. T cells, B-cell-depleted T cells, or PBMCs supplied cDNA or gDNA.

How the authors handled the data: Reference gene primers were amplified, and this amplification served to estimate nucleated cell counts. The assay was immunoSEQ multiplex PCR, and TCRdb's table has in-frame clones only and misses some. That table supplies the V and J calls and clone size; D and trimming were determined from the DNA. The sample lists approximately 270,000 clones, about 89% seen once, with approximately 1.2% in the top ten. The participants were between roughly 18 and 100 years old and came from some 23 US areas. The V and J ends lost 5 bases and 2 bases, in that order; junction bases with no gene match: 3. The germline V gene has CDR1 SGHNT and CDR2 YENEEA. This CDR3 contains 15 residues.

V and J are TRBV11-3 and TRBJ2-7; 13 nucleotides agree with TRBD2. Sequenced input: PBMCs or T cells enriched from blood (not recorded which). This clonotype was sampled from a human donor in a cohort exposed to, infected with or recovered from COVID-19 (not recorded which). The donor label of this sample is uncertain. The CDR3 here is CASSLGTSGAYEQYF. The CDR3 coding sequence is TGTGCCAGCAGCCTAGGGACTAGCGGGGCCTACGAGCAGTACTTC.